This TCR beta chain stems from a study of cytomegalovirus exposure and HLA in healthy donors. In the study overall: There were around 100 million unique TCR beta sequences, drawn from roughly 200 million T cells, in an earlier analysis.

Study outcomes and limitations: As immune exposure information, only CMV serostatus was available. Later analysis suggested links between common viral pathogens and several top significant clusters. Most TCRs appeared rarely, but some public TCRs recurred in many donors.

60 Vbeta and 13 Jbeta primers were used in PCR. The table came from immunoSEQ multiplex PCR; TCRdb's copy has only in-frame clones and leaves some out. The profile shows 170,000 or so clones, 65% to 80% of them singletons. A remark on this clone: Its matching antigen is unknown. A junction boundary mismatches the germline segment, possibly from a read error.

The CDR3 spans 15 residues. Per the germline V gene, CDR1 is MNHNS and CDR2 is SASEGT. The material sequenced was PBMCs. The chain recombines TRBV6-1 with TRBJ2-1, with 10 bases fitting TRBD1. The clonotype comes from a woman aged 45-59 years in good health and CMV-seropositive. The CDR3 protein is CAGSEGQGDLGEQFF. In DNA form, the CDR3 reads TGTGCCGGCAGTGAAGGACAGGGGGATCTTGGTGAGCAGTTCTTC.